The sequence of this TCR beta chain was determined in a study of cytomegalovirus exposure and HLA in healthy donors. V shed 5 bases and J shed 0 bases, with 18 bases lying between them. The CDR3 sequence is 17 residues long. Germline V gives CDR1 SGHRS, CDR2 YFSETQ. In the PCR, 60 Vbeta and 13 Jbeta primers were used. Clones were read by immunoSEQ multiplex PCR, and TCRdb kept only the in-frame ones, dropping some. The repertoire holds 150,000 to 200,000 clones, with 60% to 80% as singletons. Sample: PBMCs. The chain has TRBV5-1 and TRBJ1-3, with unresolved D. The TCR sequence derives from a woman aged 45-65 years in good health and CMV-seropositive. The CDR3 protein is CASRIKRTRLSGNTIYF. CDR3 nucleotide sequence: TGCGCCAGCAGAATCAAGAGGACTCGCCTCTCTGGAAACACCATATATTTT.